This T cell receptor beta chain was identified during a study of shared clonotypes between healthy human individuals. TCRdb's table, derived via immunoSEQ multiplex PCR, lists solely in-frame clones and lacks some. The sample lists roughly 590,000 clones; 95% to 96% were seen once. Cells designated naive CD8 were CD45RO-negative and were positively selected for CCR7, with terminally differentiated effector memory CD45RA+ cells excluded. V lost 2 bases, J lost 0 bases, and 22 bases lay in between. The CDR3 runs 19 residues. Germline CDR1 is SGHDT and CDR2 is YYEEEE. The genes are TRBV5-6 and TRBJ2-3; TRBD2 might be the D (5 bases). The specimen sequenced was naive CD8+ T cells sorted from blood. The clonotype originates from a woman aged 25 to 39 in good health. The CDR3 region is CASSFSVLVARVSTDTQYF. The CDR3 coding sequence is TGTGCCAGCAGCTTCTCGGTACTAGTCGCCCGGGTTAGCACAGATACGCAGTATTTT.